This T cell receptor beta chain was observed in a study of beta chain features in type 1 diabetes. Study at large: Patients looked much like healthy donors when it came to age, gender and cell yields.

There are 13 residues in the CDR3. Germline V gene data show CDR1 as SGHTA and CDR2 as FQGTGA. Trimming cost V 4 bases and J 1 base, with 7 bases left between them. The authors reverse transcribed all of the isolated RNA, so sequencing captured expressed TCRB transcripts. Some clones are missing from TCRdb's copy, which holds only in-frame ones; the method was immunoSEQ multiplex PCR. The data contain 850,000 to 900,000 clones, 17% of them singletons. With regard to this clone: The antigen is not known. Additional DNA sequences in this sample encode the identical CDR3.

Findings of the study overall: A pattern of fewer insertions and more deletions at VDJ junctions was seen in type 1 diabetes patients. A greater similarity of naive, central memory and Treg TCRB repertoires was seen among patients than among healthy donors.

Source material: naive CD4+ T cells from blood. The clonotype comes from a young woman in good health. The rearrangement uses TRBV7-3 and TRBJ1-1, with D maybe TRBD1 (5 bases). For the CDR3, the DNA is TGTGCCAGCAGCTCTCAGGGGAACACTGAAGCTTTCTTT. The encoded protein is CASSSQGNTEAFF.